Listed below are T cell receptor beta chains from one sample, sequenced in a study of metastatic and nonmetastatic thyroid tumors. TCRdb recomputed clones from the PCR reads via MiXCR. The profile shows 46,000 or so clones, roughly 16% of them singletons. The sample was blood. These receptors all stem from a female donor with papillary thyroid cancer or a benign thyroid nodule (not recorded which). Some clones in this sample may be carry-over from other donors' samples. Each CDR3 is given with its conserved first and last residue. Each record gives: D gene, clone size, J gene, V gene, CDR3 DNA, CDR3 protein. The D gene is left open where the match is weak. Expanded clones get a size class; other rows say once, few or many, or leave the size out.

. . TRBJ1-1 TRBV6-1 TGTGCCAGCAGTGAGGTTGGGAATCTTAGGAACACTGACGCTTACTTT CASSEVGNLRNTDAYF
. . TRBJ2-1 TRBV6-1 TGTGCCAGCACCACGGGCCTTGAGCAGTTCTTC CASTTGLEQFF
. many TRBJ1-1 TRBV6-1 TGTGCCAGCAGTACCGGGCTGAACACTGAAGCTTTCTTT CASSTGLNTEAFF
. many TRBJ2-7 TRBV12-3/TRBV12-4 TGTGCCAGCAGTTTTTCGGAGGAGGACACCTACGAGCAGTACTTC CASSFSEEDTYEQYF
TRBD1 many TRBJ1-1 TRBV18 TGTGCCAGCTCACTAGGACAGGGGGACACTGAAGCTTTCTTT CASSLGQGDTEAFF
. once TRBJ2-6 TRBV7-9 TGTGCCAGCAGCCCCGACTCTGGGGCCAACGTGCTGTGTTTC CASSPDSGANVLCF
TRBD2 medium-sized TRBJ2-7 TRBV6-1 TGTGCCAGCGGCGGACGGGCCGGGACTAGCGGGAGAGACGAGCAGTACTTC CASGGRAGTSGRDEQYF
TRBD1 many TRBJ1-2 TRBV6-5 TGTGCCAGCAGTTACTCTCTCCACGGGACAGGGGAATCTCTCTATGGCTACACCTTC CASSYSLHGTGESLYGYTF
. few TRBJ2-2 TRBV6-2/TRBV6-3 TGTGCCAGCGGAAAAACCGGGACGGGGAACACCGGGGAGCTGTTTTTT CASGKTGTGNTGELFF
. many TRBJ2-2 TRBV9 TGTGCCAGCAGCGTCCGGGACCGGGCCACCGGGGAGCTGTTTTTT CASSVRDRATGELFF
TRBD2 many TRBJ2-3 TRBV10-3 TGTGCCAGCGGGAGGACTAGCGTGGGCACAGATACGCAGTATTTT CASGRTSVGTDTQYF
. many TRBJ2-5 TRBV18 TGTGCCAGCTCACCACCGAACGGTGGACTGGTCCTTCGGGAGACCCAGTACTTC CASSPPNGGLVLRETQYF
. many TRBJ2-7 TRBV11-3 TGTGCCAGCAGCGTGAGCGGATCCTACGAGCAGTACTTC CASSVSGSYEQYF
. many TRBJ1-2 TRBV10-3 TGTGCCATCAGTGATTGGGGGTACGACTATGGCTACACCTTC CAISDWGYDYGYTF
. many TRBJ1-4 TRBV6-1 TGTGCCAGCAGTGAAGGGACAGACAATGAAAAACTGTTTTTT CASSEGTDNEKLFF
. many TRBJ2-7 TRBV11-3 TGTGCCAGCGGGAACGATAGGGGCGAGCAGTACTTC CASGNDRGEQYF
TRBD2 many TRBJ2-3 TRBV3-1 TGTGCCAGCAGCCGGACTAGCGGGCACACAGATACGCAGTATTTT CASSRTSGHTDTQYF
. many TRBJ2-1 TRBV19 TGTGCCAGTAGACCAACGAACGGTGAGCAGTTCTTC CASRPTNGEQFF
. few TRBJ2-2 TRBV3-1 TGTGCCAGCAGCCAAGGGTCCGGGGAGCTGTTTTTT CASSQGSGELFF
TRBD1 many TRBJ2-1 TRBV29-1 TGCAGCGTGGGGACAGGGGTCAATGAGCAGTTCTTC CSVGTGVNEQFF
. . TRBJ2-1 TRBV19 TGTGCCAGGAGTATCGGGATTGGTAATGAGCAGTTCTTC CARSIGIGNEQFF
. few TRBJ2-3 TRBV11-1 TGTGCCAGCAGCTCCTCGGCGGAGCGGCTCACAGATACGCAGTATTTT CASSSSAERLTDTQYF
. many TRBJ2-3 TRBV10-3 TGTGCCATCAGTGAGTCGAACGGGATGGGCGCAGATACGCAGTATTTT CAISESNGMGADTQYF
. . TRBJ1-2 TRBV24-1 TGTGCCACCAGTGATCGTTTCGGGAGCTACACCTTC CATSDRFGSYTF
TRBD1 many TRBJ1-2 TRBV5-1 TGCGCCAGCAGCTTGGAAGGGACAGGGCATCGTGGCTACACCTTC CASSLEGTGHRGYTF
TRBD1 many TRBJ1-5 TRBV6-1 TGTGCCAGCAGTTCAGGGACAGACTATCAGCCCCAGCATTTT CASSSGTDYQPQHF
. many TRBJ2-1 TRBV13 TGTGCCAGCAGCTTAAGTGATAGATGGAATGAGCAGTTCTTC CASSLSDRWNEQFF
. . TRBJ2-2 TRBV30 TGTGCCTGGCGCCCGGGAACGAACACCGGGGAGCTGTTTTTT CAWRPGTNTGELFF
. many TRBJ1-6 TRBV5-1 TGCGCCAGCAGCTTGGGTGGGCGCCAGGGTTCACCCCTCCACTTT CASSLGGRQGSPLHF
. many TRBJ1-2 TRBV3-1 TGTGCCAGCAGCCAAGCAAGATGGGGCTACACCTTC CASSQARWGYTF
TRBD2 few TRBJ2-4 TRBV20-1 TGCAGTGCTAGCGGGAGGTTGGTGACCAAAAACATTCAGTACTTC CSASGRLVTKNIQYF
TRBD1 many TRBJ2-6 TRBV5-4 TGTGCCAGCAGCTTAAGGGGGCAGGTTCACTCTGGGGCCAACGTCCTGACTTTC CASSLRGQVHSGANVLTF
TRBD2 many TRBJ2-1 TRBV20-1 TGCAGTGCTCAGACTAGCGGGAGAGGTGAGCAGTTCTTC CSAQTSGRGEQFF
. many TRBJ2-2 TRBV27 TGTGCCAGCACCTGGGGGCGCGGGGAGCTGTTTTTT CASTWGRGELFF
. . TRBJ2-1 TRBV11-2 TGTGCCAGCAGCTTAGGTTCCGTTTTTGAGCAGTTCTTC CASSLGSVFEQFF
. many TRBJ1-4 TRBV10-3 TGTGCCATCAGTGAGGAGGGGCAAATTAATGAAAAACTGTTTTTT CAISEEGQINEKLFF
TRBD2 many TRBJ2-1 TRBV6-2/TRBV6-3 TGTGCCAGCAGTTATAGGCGGGAGAGCGGCGAGCAGTTCTTC CASSYRRESGEQFF
. . TRBJ1-1 TRBV5-1 TGCGCCAGCAGCTTGGCCTCTGGTATTTGGTCGAACACTGAAGCTTTCTTT CASSLASGIWSNTEAFF
. . TRBJ1-1 TRBV12-3/TRBV12-4 TGTGCCAGCAGCCCTCAGGGGACTGAAGCTTTCTTT CASSPQGTEAFF
. few TRBJ1-2 TRBV4-1 TGCGCCAGCAGCCAATCCGCCCCTCAGGCCACTCTTAACTATGGCTACACCTTC CASSQSAPQATLNYGYTF
TRBD2 . TRBJ2-1 TRBV6-2/TRBV6-3 TGTGCCAGCAGCCCTCCAGCGGGAGCCACGTACAATGAGCAGTTCTTC CASSPPAGATYNEQFF
. many TRBJ1-1 TRBV20-1 TGCAGTGCTAGCGGGCAGATGAACACTGAAGCTTTCTTT CSASGQMNTEAFF
TRBD2 many TRBJ2-7 TRBV20-1 TGCAGTGCTCGACTAGCGGGAGTCTCCGAGCAGTACTTC CSARLAGVSEQYF
TRBD2 many TRBJ2-2 TRBV19 TGTGCCAGTAGTACCTCGACTAGCGGGGGTTCAACCGGGGAGCTGTTTTTT CASSTSTSGGSTGELFF
TRBD2 many TRBJ2-7 TRBV19 TGTGCCAGTAGTCATAGCGGGAGGGCGTCCTACGAGCAGTACTTC CASSHSGRASYEQYF
. few TRBJ1-1 TRBV6-1 TGTGCCAGCTACCGCGGGACATTGAGTACTGAAGCTTTCTTT CASYRGTLSTEAFF
. few TRBJ2-1 TRBV24-1 TGTGCCACTGAGGGGAAACTAGCCGCAGGGGTTGAGCAGTTCTTC CATEGKLAAGVEQFF
. many TRBJ1-2 TRBV30 TGTGCCTGGACTCAATCCTCGGGGGACACAGGCTACACCTTC CAWTQSSGDTGYTF
. many TRBJ1-5 TRBV5-1 TGCGCCAGCAGCTTGACAGGGAGCAATCAGCCCCAGCATTTT CASSLTGSNQPQHF
TRBD2 medium-sized TRBJ2-1 TRBV28 TGTGCCAGCAGTACCCTATCTAGCGGGAGGGTCGGTGAGCAGTTCTTC CASSTLSSGRVGEQFF
. many TRBJ2-1 TRBV27 TGTGCCAGCAGTTCGCCCTTTATCCATGAGCAGTTCTTC CASSSPFIHEQFF
TRBD1 many TRBJ1-2 TRBV12-3/TRBV12-4 TGTGCCAGCAGCCGACAGGGTTCGGGTTATGGCTACACCTTC CASSRQGSGYGYTF
. many TRBJ1-6 TRBV14 TGTGCCAGCAGCCAAGGTCAATATATTGGCTCCTATAATTCACCCCTCCACTTT CASSQGQYIGSYNSPLHF
. many TRBJ2-7 TRBV29-1 TGCAGCGTAACAGTTGACCGAATCTACGAGCAGTACTTC CSVTVDRIYEQYF
. many TRBJ2-3 TRBV10-3 TGTGCCACTGTCAGGGGTGTAGGAGATACGCAGTATTTT CATVRGVGDTQYF
. many TRBJ1-5 TRBV30 TGTGCCTGGAGAGCCGGGGGATCCATCAATCAGCCCCAGCATTTT CAWRAGGSINQPQHF
. many TRBJ1-2 TRBV6-5 TGTGCCAGCAGTTACTCGGCAGGGGAGGATGGCTACACCTTC CASSYSAGEDGYTF
. many TRBJ2-5 TRBV3-1 TGTGCCAGCAGCCAAGAGGTATACCAAGAGACCCAGTACTTC CASSQEVYQETQYF
. many TRBJ2-5 TRBV29-1 TGCAGCGTCCAGCCGAGGTCGGGTACGGTAGAGACCCAGTACTTC CSVQPRSGTVETQYF